The clone carrying this T cell receptor beta chain was observed many times. The antigen is not known. The CDR3 spans 16 residues. Germline loops: CDR1 LNHDA, CDR2 SQIVND (reference sequence). Trimming took 5 bases from V and 0 from J, leaving 15 bases between them. Sequencing targeted expressed TCRB transcripts, as all isolated RNA had been reverse transcribed. The average read count of naive, central memory and regulatory T cell samples was approximately 3.5 million. The assay was immunoSEQ multiplex PCR, and TCRdb's table has in-frame clones only and misses some. The top ten hold about 0.64% of the sample, which has roughly 350,000 clones, 8% to 10% seen once. This record comes from a study of beta chain features in type 1 diabetes. Study-wide points: Researchers reported that naive, central memory and Treg TCRB repertoires appeared more similar in patients than in healthy donors. For Type 1 diabetes patients, all four CD4+ subsets carried TCRB CDR3s that were moderately but significantly shorter.

Every sorted population was more than 95% pure. The sequenced sample consisted of central memory CD4+ T cells from blood. The rearrangement uses TRBV19 and TRBJ2-3; no clear D gene. The clonotype was recovered from a man under 40 with type 1 diabetes. The CDR3 nucleotides are TGTGCCAGTAGTTTGTACCAGGAATCCAGCACAGATACGCAGTATTTT. Translated: CASSLYQESSTDTQYF.